Reported below is one T cell receptor (beta chain). Its target antigen remains unknown. Within one base of it there is no much larger clone, and no base qualities were kept. Other DNA sequences in the sample encode the same CDR3. The donors were healthy, HIV-negative adults with no recently reported acute infections or vaccinations. Every donor was a Caucasian adult living in Nashville, Tennessee, USA. CD4+ T cells were enriched by magnetic negative selection, after which naive cells were positively selected on CD45RA and the negative fraction was taken as the memory subset. Blood was obtained by leukapheresis, after which PBMCs were separated by Ficoll-Histopaque density gradient centrifugation and cryopreserved in liquid nitrogen vapor phase. Analytical flow cytometry was used to check the purity and quantity of every magnetically sorted T cell population. From each sorted fraction, genomic DNA was isolated and quantified by UV absorbance on a Nanodrop 2000c.

The data stem from a study of shared clonotypes between healthy human individuals (dated by TCRdb to about 2020). For the wider study: The cohort comprised a couple of women and three men aged 18 to 49 years. To estimate repertoire size and how much clonotypes are shared between individuals, the study performed deep sequencing of blood TCR repertoires from 4 to 6 healthy adults. Libraries were prepared and TCR repertoires were sequenced by different laboratories using diverse techniques, in order to increase sequencing depth and limit assay-specific biases. Each donor's leukapheresis produced roughly between roughly 0.85 and 9 billion PBMCs. For each donor, three plates each were used for CD4 naive and CD4 memory, two plates were used for CD8 naive, and one plate was used for CD8 memory. Overall study outcomes, separate from this receptor: Sharing across several donors was observed for approximately 5% of naive CD4, about 4% of naive CD8, 2.3% of memory CD4, and 0.4% of memory CD8 clonotypes. Only blood was sampled, and tissue TCR repertoires likely differ from those in blood. Compared with non-shared clonotypes, the clonotypes found in all four sorted-subset donors had higher generation probabilities. Naive subsets generally had larger estimated clonotype richness than memory subsets. Even with the large sequencing depth, rarefaction of the sorted-subset datasets indicated that sequencing was incomplete. Because the study included a small number of donors, the genetic and exposure-history diversity represented was limited. Based on pairwise subsampling, the degree of clonotype sharing among donors was expected to be affected by sequencing depth.

Using the deep immunoSEQ assay, TCR CDR3 regions were amplified from genomic DNA by multiplex PCR. Genomic DNA extracted from each cell subset was distributed evenly over all wells of several immunoSEQ 96-well plates, and each plate served as one replicate. Each replicate PCR for sorted subsets received approximately 200 ng genomic DNA, equal to 30,000 or so T cell genomes. Purified libraries were quantified with a Qubit 3.0 fluorometer, sized on a Bioanalyzer 2100, and re-quantified with the KAPA Library Quantification kit. Every immunoSEQ 96-well plate was sequenced on a dedicated single-read 150-cycle Illumina NextSeq 550 flow cell. In the paper's pipeline: Because the immunoSEQ output included only junctional sequences and no quality scores, the filtering could not be the same as the filtering used for full-length reads. Sequences were annotated with PyIR, a Python wrapper for IgBLAST v1.9, using IMGT germline references to assign V/J genes and CDR3. Any read was removed if the V/J assignment was weak (E-value above 1e-6), the CDR3 was missing, or the read contained stop codons, out-of-frame junctions, or ambiguous translated residues. V3J clonotypes were defined by identical inferred V gene, J gene, and CDR3 amino acid sequence. Percentage overlap between repertoires was computed as shared unique clonotypes divided by the size of the smaller repertoire. RTK rarefaction, the Chao1 estimator, and Recon v2.1 estimates of unobserved clonotypes were used to assess repertoire richness. For all TCRbeta clonotypes obtained by the gDNA method from a few donors, generation probabilities were computed with OLGA. This is the immuneACCESS table as TCRdb keeps it, with only in-frame sequences that have V and J called. A part of the clones is gone; compared with another copy, unresolved V genes explain less than half, and the rest is unexplained. Clone size and the V and J calls come from that table; the DNA yielded D and trimming. Across this sample there are about 980,000 clones, with 76% seen only once. The ten largest clones capture roughly 1.5% of the sample.

Via the germline V gene, CDR1 is KGHSH and CDR2 LQKENI. Reading from cysteine to phenylalanine, the CDR3 counts 13 amino acids. Only the CDR3 DNA is retained, 39 bases long and in frame from the first base. V and J are truncated by 0 bases and 4 bases respectively, leaving an intervening sequence of 6 bases. Sequencing was performed on memory CD4+ T cells sorted from blood. The cell subset or site label, as the study defines it: CD45RA-negative fraction. The sequence derives from a man between 18 and 35 years old in good health. The sequence joins TRBV18 to TRBJ2-5; the D gene assignment is ambiguous. The sequenced DNA: TGTGCCAGCTCACCACCTTCCTCAGAGACCCAGTACTTC. It encodes CASSPPSSETQYF.